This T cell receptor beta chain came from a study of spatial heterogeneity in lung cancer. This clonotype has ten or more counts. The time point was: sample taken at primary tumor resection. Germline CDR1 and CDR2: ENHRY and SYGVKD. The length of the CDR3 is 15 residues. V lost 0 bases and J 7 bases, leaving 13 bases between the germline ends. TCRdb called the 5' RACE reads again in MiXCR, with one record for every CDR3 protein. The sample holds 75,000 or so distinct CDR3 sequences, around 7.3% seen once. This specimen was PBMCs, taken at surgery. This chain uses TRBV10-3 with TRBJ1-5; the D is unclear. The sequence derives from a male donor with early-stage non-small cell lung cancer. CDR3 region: CAISESIGERQPQHF. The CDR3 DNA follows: TGTGCCATCAGTGAGTCGATCGGGGAACGGCAGCCCCAGCATTTT.